This is a list of T cell receptor beta chains from one sample in a study of neurological immune-mediated disorders. TCRdb re-called the 5' RACE reads through MiXCR, storing one row per CDR3 protein. The sample includes tens of thousands of distinct CDR3 sequences, just under 4% of them seen just once. The sequencing input was CD4+ T cells from blood. Receptors originate from a woman aged 40 to 49 with multiple sclerosis. The CDR3 runs from the conserved cysteine through the conserved F or W. A D gene is named only where the DNA matches it firmly. Size is stated as once, few or many counts, or a class when the clone is expanded.

d_gene: TRBD1; j_gene: TRBJ1-4; v_gene: TRBV20-1; len: 15; abundance: many; CDR3nt: TGCAGTGCTAGAGATCCGAGACAGGGCGGGGAAAAACTGTTTTTT; CDR3aa: CSARDPRQGGEKLFF
d_gene: NA; j_gene: TRBJ1-3; v_gene: TRBV7-6; len: 14; abundance: many; CDR3nt: TGTGCCAGCAGCTTAAAGGGGGCTGGAAACACCATATATTTT; CDR3aa: CASSLKGAGNTIYF
d_gene: NA; j_gene: TRBJ2-2; v_gene: TRBV24-1; len: 15; abundance: many; CDR3nt: TGTGCCACCAGTGATCCCGGACATAACACCGGGGAGCTGTTTTTT; CDR3aa: CATSDPGHNTGELFF
d_gene: NA; j_gene: TRBJ1-6; v_gene: TRBV12-3/TRBV12-4; len: 12; abundance: many; CDR3nt: TGTGCCAGCAGTGCCGACGGCAATCCCCTCCACTTT; CDR3aa: CASSADGNPLHF
d_gene: NA; j_gene: TRBJ1-5; v_gene: TRBV7-8; len: 18; abundance: many; CDR3nt: TGTGCCAGCAGCGGATTACAGGGATTTCGGACGGGCAATCAGCCCCAGCATTTT; CDR3aa: CASSGLQGFRTGNQPQHF
d_gene: NA; j_gene: TRBJ1-1; v_gene: TRBV10-2; len: 13; abundance: many; CDR3nt: TGCGCCAGCAGTGAGTCGTGGGGCACTGAAGCTTTCTTT; CDR3aa: CASSESWGTEAFF
d_gene: NA; j_gene: TRBJ1-1; v_gene: TRBV5-1; len: 15; abundance: many; CDR3nt: TGCGCCAGCAGCTTGCAGGCAGGGACGAACACTGAAGCTTTCTTT; CDR3aa: CASSLQAGTNTEAFF
d_gene: NA; j_gene: TRBJ1-5; v_gene: TRBV20-1; len: 15; abundance: many; CDR3nt: TGCAGTGCTGGATCCACAGGGAGCCGCAATCAGCCCCAGCATTTT; CDR3aa: CSAGSTGSRNQPQHF
d_gene: NA; j_gene: TRBJ2-4; v_gene: TRBV7-8; len: 14; abundance: many; CDR3nt: TGTGCCAGCAGCTTAGGGGGATCTAAAAACATTCAGTACTTC; CDR3aa: CASSLGGSKNIQYF
d_gene: TRBD1; j_gene: TRBJ2-7; v_gene: TRBV20-1; len: 13; abundance: many; CDR3nt: TGCAGTGCTATTGGGACAGGCCTCTACGAGCAGTACTTC; CDR3aa: CSAIGTGLYEQYF
d_gene: NA; j_gene: TRBJ1-1; v_gene: TRBV18; len: 16; abundance: many; CDR3nt: TGTGCCAGCTCACCATACAGCAGCCTAATGAACACTGAAGCTTTCTTT; CDR3aa: CASSPYSSLMNTEAFF
d_gene: NA; j_gene: TRBJ1-1; v_gene: TRBV7-2; len: 13; abundance: many; CDR3nt: TGTGCCAGCAGCGCCGGCTCGCGGGCCGCTACTTTCTTT; CDR3aa: CASSAGSRAATFF
d_gene: TRBD1; j_gene: TRBJ1-1; v_gene: TRBV7-2; len: 15; abundance: many; CDR3nt: TGTGCCAGCAGCTTATTTGGGACAGGGGTCACTGAAGCTTTCTTT; CDR3aa: CASSLFGTGVTEAFF
d_gene: NA; j_gene: TRBJ2-3; v_gene: TRBV7-9; len: 14; abundance: many; CDR3nt: TGTGCCAGCAACGAAGGGCGCGGCACAGATACGCAGTATTTT; CDR3aa: CASNEGRGTDTQYF
d_gene: TRBD1; j_gene: TRBJ1-4; v_gene: TRBV7-9; len: 15; abundance: many; CDR3nt: TGTGCCAGCAGCCCTCTAGACAGGGGGCTTGAAAAACTGTTTTTT; CDR3aa: CASSPLDRGLEKLFF
d_gene: NA; j_gene: TRBJ1-2; v_gene: TRBV15; len: 14; abundance: many; CDR3nt: TGTGCCACCAGCAGAGATAGGGGTGGCTATGGCTACACCTTC; CDR3aa: CATSRDRGGYGYTF
d_gene: NA; j_gene: TRBJ2-2; v_gene: TRBV20-1; len: 17; abundance: many; CDR3nt: TGCAGTGCTAGACCTTTAGTCTGGGGGCAAGTCACCGGGGAGCTGTTTTTT; CDR3aa: CSARPLVWGQVTGELFF